This T cell receptor beta chain came from a study of blood T cells in healthy people across ages. Study-level findings and limits: In these data, TCR beta diversity tracked strongly with naive T cell percentage.

In the case of this clonotype: Its antigen is not known. A read error may explain this, as a much larger clone is one base away.

Next came a second PCR, run for roughly 6 to 11 cycles, which used a sample-barcoded 5' primer along with a J-beta primer mix. TCRdb itself ran the 5' RACE reads through MiXCR, one entry per CDR3 protein. The table includes 730,000 or so distinct CDR3 sequences, approximately 43% detected once. This TCR was recovered from a woman aged 55 to 70 in good health. The material sequenced was blood.

In DNA, the CDR3 is TGCAGTGCTGGAGATCATGGGGGAAATTACGAGCAGTACTTC. Translating it yields CSAGDHGGNYEQYF. The rearrangement uses TRBV20-1 and TRBJ2-7; D may be TRBD1 or TRBD2 (5 bases each). The germline CDR1 and CDR2 sequences are DFQATT and SNEGSKA (reference sequence). CDR3 length equals 14 residues.